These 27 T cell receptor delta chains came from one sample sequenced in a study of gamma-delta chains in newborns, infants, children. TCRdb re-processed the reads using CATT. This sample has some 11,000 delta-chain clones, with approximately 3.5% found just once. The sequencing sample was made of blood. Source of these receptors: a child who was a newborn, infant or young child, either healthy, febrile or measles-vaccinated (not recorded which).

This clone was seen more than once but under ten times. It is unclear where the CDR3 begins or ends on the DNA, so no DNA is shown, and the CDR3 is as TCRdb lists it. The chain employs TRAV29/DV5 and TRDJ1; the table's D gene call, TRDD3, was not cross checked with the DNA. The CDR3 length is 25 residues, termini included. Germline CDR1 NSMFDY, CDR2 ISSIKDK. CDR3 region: CSVLLCSKRLSTLSDRTTDTDKLIF.

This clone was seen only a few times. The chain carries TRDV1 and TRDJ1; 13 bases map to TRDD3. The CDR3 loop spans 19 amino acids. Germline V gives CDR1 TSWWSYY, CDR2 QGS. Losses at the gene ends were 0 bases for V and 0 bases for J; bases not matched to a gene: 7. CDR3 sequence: CALGELDLLGDTYTDKLIF. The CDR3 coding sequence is TGTGCTCTTGGGGAACTCGATCTACTGGGGGATACGTACACCGATAAACTCATCTTT.

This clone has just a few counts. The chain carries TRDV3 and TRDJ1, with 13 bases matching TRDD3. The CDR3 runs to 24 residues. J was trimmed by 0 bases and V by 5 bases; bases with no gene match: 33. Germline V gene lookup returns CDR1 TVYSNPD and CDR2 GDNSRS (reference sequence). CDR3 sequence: CALPRLPQLDWGIRPGQYTDKLIF. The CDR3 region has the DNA TGTGCCCTGCCGCGGCTTCCTCAACTGGACTGGGGGATACGCCCCGGGCAGTACACCGATAAACTCATCTTT.

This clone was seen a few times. CDR3 nucleotides: TGTGCTCTTGGGGAAAATATTCCTGGGTTTGATAAACTCATCTTT. Its protein product is CALGENIPGFDKLIF. The chain is built from TRDV1 and TRDJ1, with D perhaps assigned TRDD2 or TRDD3 (5 bases each). Per the germline V gene, CDR1 is TSWWSYY and CDR2 is QGS. V lost 2 bases, J lost 5 bases, and 15 bases lay in between. The CDR3 contains 15 residues.

CDR3 region: CAFSLATYTDKLIF. Written as DNA, the CDR3 is TGTGCCTTTAGCTTAGCCACGTACACCGATAAACTCATCTTT. The chain combines TRDV3 with TRDJ1; the D is unclear. The CDR3 totals 14 residues. Trimming removed 0 bases at V and 0 bases at J, with 11 bases between. Germline CDR1 reads TVYSNPD; CDR2 reads GDNSRS (reference sequence). The whole variable domain, remainder taken from reference TRDV3 and TRDJ1, is CDKVTQSSPDQTVASGSEVVLLCTYDTVYSNPDLFWYRIRPDYSFQFVFYGDNSRSEGADFTQGRFSVKHILTQKAFHLVISPVRTEDSATYYCAFSLATYTDKLIFGKGTRVTVEP.

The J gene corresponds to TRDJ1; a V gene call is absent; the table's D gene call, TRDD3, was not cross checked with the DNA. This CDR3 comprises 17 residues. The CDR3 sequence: CAFKVLRGTRDTDKLIF. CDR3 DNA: TGTGCCTTTAAGGTCCTACGGGGGACGCGGGACACCGATAAACTCATCTTT.

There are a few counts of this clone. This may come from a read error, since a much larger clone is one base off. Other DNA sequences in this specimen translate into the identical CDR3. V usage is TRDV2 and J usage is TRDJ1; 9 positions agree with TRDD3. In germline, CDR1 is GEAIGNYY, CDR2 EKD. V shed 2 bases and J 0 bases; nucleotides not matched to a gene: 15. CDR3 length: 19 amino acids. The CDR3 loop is CACDSITGLGDAYTDKLIF. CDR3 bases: TGTGCCTGTGACAGCATCACCGGACTGGGGGACGCGTACACCGATAAACTCATCTTT.

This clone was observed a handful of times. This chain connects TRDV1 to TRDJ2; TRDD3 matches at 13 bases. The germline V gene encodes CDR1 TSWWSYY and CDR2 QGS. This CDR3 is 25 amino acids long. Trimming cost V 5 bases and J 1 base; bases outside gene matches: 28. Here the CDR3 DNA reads TGTGCTCTTGGGAATCTCCCCCTACTTCGACTGGGGGATACGCGGGTTTATGGTTTGACAGCACAACTCTTCTTT. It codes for CALGNLPLLRLGDTRVYGLTAQLFF.

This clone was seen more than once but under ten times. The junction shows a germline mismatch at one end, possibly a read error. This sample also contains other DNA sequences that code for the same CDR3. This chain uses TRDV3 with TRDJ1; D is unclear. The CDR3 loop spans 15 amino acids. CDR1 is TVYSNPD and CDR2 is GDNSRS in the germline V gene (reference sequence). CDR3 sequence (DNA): TGCGCCTTTAGCTCTTCTACGATCCCGGACGATAAACTCATCTTT. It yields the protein CAFSSSTIPDDKLIF.

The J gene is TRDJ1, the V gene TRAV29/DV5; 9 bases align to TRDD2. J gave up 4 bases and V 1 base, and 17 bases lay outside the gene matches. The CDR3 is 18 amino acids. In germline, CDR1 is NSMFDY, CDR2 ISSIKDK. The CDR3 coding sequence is TGTGCAGCAAGCCTAGGCCTTCCTACGTGGGGGTTGATCGATAAACTCATCTTT. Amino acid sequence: CAASLGLPTWGLIDKLIF.

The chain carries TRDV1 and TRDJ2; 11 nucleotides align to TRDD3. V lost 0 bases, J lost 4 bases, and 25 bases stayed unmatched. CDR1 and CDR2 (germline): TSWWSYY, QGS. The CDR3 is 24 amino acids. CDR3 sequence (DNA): TGTGCTCTTGGGGAACTTTACTTTTATGCTCCTAACCCCCCTGGGGGATACCCGACAGCACAACTCTTCTTT. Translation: CALGELYFYAPNPPGGYPTAQLFF.

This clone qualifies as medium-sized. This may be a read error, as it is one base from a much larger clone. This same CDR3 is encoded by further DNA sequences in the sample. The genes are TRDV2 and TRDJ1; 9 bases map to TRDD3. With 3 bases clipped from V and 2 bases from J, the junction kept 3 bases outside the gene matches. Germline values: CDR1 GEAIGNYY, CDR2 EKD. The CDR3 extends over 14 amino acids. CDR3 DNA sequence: TGTGCCTGTGACGTACTGGGGGAAACCGATAAACTCATCTTT. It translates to CACDVLGETDKLIF.

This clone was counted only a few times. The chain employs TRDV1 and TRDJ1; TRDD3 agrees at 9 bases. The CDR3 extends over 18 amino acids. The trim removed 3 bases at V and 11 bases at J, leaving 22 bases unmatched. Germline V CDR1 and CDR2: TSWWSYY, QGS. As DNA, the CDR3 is TGTGCTCTTGGGGACGGATTCCTTTGGGGGATAAGAATTACGTCCCTCATCTTT. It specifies CALGDGFLWGIRITSLIF.

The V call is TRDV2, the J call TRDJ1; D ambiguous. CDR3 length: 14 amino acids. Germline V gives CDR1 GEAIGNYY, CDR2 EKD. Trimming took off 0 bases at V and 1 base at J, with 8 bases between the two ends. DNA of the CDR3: TGTGCCTGTGACACCGTGCTGAGCACCGATAAACTCATCTTT. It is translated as CACDTVLSTDKLIF.

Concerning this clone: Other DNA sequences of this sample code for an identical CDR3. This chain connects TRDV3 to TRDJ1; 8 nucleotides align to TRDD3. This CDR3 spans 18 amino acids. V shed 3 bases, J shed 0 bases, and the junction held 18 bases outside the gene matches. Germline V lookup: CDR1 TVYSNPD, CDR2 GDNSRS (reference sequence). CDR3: CALVNSTGGSSYTDKLIF. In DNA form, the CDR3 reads TGTGCCTTGGTCAACTCAACTGGGGGTTCATCGTACACCGATAAACTCATCTTT.

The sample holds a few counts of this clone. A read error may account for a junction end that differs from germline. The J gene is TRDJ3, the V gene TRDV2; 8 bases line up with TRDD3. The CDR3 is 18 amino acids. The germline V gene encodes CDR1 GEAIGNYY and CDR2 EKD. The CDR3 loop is CSCDTTGGVPWDTRQMFF. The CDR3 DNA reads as TGTTCCTGTGACACGACTGGGGGGGTCCCCTGGGACACCCGACAGATGTTTTTC.

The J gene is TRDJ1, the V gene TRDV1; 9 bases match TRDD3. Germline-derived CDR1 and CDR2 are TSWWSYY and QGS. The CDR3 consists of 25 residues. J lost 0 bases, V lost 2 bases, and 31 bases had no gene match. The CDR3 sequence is CALGESSLNDPGVLGDGGYTDKLIF. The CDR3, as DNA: TGTGCTCTTGGGGAATCCTCCCTCAATGACCCAGGAGTCCTGGGGGATGGCGGGTACACCGATAAACTCATCTTT.

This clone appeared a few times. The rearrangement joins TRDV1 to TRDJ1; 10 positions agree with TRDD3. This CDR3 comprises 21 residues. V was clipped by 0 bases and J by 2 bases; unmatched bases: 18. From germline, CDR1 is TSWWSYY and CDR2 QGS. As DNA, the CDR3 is TGTGCTCTTGGGGAACTAGGTCCCGCTTACTGGGGGATGAAGGAAACCGATAAACTCATCTTT. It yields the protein CALGELGPAYWGMKETDKLIF.

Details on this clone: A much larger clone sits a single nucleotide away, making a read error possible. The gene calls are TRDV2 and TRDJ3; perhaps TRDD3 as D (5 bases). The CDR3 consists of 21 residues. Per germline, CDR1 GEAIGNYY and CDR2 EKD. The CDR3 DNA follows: TGTGCCTGTGGCACCGTCGGGGGTATCCGCCCGGGAACCTGGGACACCCGACAGATGTTTTTC. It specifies CACGTVGGIRPGTWDTRQMFF.

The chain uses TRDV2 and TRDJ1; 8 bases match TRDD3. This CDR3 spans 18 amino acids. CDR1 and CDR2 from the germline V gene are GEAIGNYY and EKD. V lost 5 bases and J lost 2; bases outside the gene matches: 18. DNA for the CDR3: TGTGCCTGTGTCCCCATCCCGGCCCTGGGGGAGACAACCGATAAACTCATCTTT. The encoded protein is CACVPIPALGETTDKLIF.

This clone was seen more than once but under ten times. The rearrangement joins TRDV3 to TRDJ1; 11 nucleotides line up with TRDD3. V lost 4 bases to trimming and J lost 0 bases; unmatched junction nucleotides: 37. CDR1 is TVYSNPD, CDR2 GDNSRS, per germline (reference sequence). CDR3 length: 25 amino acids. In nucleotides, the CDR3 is TGTGCCTCTCTTTCGCCTCCTTCCTTCCTACGTGAACTGGGGGATATACCTCTTTACACCGATAAACTCATCTTT. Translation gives CASLSPPSFLRELGDIPLYTDKLIF.

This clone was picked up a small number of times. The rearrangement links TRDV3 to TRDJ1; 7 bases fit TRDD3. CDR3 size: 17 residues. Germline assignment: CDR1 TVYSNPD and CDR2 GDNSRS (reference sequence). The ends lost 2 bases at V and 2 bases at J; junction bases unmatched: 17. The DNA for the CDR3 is TGTGCCTTTTCATTCCGCTCGCGGGGGATCGAGACCGATAAACTCATCTTT. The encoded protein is CAFSFRSRGIETDKLIF.

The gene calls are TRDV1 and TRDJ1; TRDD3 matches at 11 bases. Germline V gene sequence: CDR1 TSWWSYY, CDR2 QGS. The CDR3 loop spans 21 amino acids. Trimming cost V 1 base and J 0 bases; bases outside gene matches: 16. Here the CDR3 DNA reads TGTGCTCTTGGGGAACAAACGAGTGGGGGATACGGGATCACGTACACCGATAAACTCATCTTT. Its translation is CALGEQTSGGYGITYTDKLIF.

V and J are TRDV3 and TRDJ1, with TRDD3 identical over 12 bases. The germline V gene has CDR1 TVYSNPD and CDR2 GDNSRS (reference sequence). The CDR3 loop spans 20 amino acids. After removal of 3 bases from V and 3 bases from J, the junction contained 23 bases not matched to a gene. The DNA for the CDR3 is TGTGCCTTACGCGCCTTCCTACCCCTGGGGCTGGGGGATACGCCCGATAAACTCATCTTT. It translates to CALRAFLPLGLGDTPDKLIF.

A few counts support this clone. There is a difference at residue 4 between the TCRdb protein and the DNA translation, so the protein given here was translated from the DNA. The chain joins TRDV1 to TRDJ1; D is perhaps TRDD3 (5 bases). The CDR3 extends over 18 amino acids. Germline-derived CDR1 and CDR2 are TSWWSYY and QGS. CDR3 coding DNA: TGTGCTCTTGAGGAAACAGGATCACCCTGGGCGTACACCGATAAACTCATCTTT. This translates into CALEETGSPWAYTDKLIF.

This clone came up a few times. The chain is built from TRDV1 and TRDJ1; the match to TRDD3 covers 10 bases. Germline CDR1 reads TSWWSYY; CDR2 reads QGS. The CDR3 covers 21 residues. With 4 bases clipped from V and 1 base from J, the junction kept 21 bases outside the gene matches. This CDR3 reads CALGVLLPLYWGMSGTDKLIF. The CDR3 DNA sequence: TGTGCTCTTGGGGTTCTCCTTCCCCTTTACTGGGGGATGTCGGGCACCGATAAACTCATCTTT.

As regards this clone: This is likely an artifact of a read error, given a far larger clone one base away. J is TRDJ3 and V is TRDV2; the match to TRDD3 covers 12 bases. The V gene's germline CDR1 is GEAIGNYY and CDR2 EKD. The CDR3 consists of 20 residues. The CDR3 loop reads CACDPLLGDTPSWDARQMFF. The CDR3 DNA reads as TGTGCCTGTGACCCTCTACTGGGGGATACACCCTCCTGGGACGCCCGACAGATGTTTTTC.